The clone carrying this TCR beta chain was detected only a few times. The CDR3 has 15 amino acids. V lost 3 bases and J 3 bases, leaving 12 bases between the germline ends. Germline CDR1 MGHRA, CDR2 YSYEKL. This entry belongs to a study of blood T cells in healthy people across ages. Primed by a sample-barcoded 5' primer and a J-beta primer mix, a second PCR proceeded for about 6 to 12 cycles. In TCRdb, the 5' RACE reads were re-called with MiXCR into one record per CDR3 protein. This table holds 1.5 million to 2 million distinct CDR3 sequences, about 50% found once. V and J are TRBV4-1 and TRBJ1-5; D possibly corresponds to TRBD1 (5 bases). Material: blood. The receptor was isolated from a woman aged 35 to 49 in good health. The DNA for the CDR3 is TGCGCCAGCAGCCACCACCAGGGATACAATCAGCCCCAGCATTTT. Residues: CASSHHQGYNQPQHF.